The rows below give T cell receptor beta chains drawn from one sample of a study of T cell responses to AZD1222 COVID-19 vaccine. The repertoire was sequenced with immunoSEQ multiplex PCR; TCRdb's copy has only in-frame clones and lacks some. The sample shows around 120,000 clones, 93% of them seen only once. Sequencing was performed on peripheral blood, taken 28 days after the second AZD1222 dose. These TCRs come from an adult who received the AZD1222 COVID-19 vaccine. CDR3s include the opening cysteine and the closing phenylalanine or tryptophan. The D gene is left open where the match is weak.

J gene: TRBJ1-2; V gene: TRBV2; D gene: .; CDR3 DNA: TGTGCCAGCAGTGAAGCGCGCTCGGGCAGGGCCTATGGCTACACCTTC; CDR3 protein: CASSEARSGRAYGYTF
J gene: TRBJ1-6; V gene: TRBV11-2; D gene: .; CDR3 DNA: TGTGCCAGCAGCTTAGAGGATCCCCGAAGTTCACCCCTCCACTTT; CDR3 protein: CASSLEDPRSSPLHF
J gene: TRBJ1-5; V gene: TRBV7-2; D gene: .; CDR3 DNA: TGTGCCAGCAGCTTGGTGCAGGCGGGGGGGAGCAATCAGCCCCAGCATTTT; CDR3 protein: CASSLVQAGGSNQPQHF
J gene: TRBJ2-5; V gene: TRBV27; D gene: TRBD2; CDR3 DNA: TGTGCCAGCAGTCTTCCGGGGGGTGAGACCCAGTACTTC; CDR3 protein: CASSLPGGETQYF
J gene: TRBJ2-3; V gene: TRBV15; D gene: .; CDR3 DNA: TGTGCCACCAGCCCCCGGGACTTTTCCACAGATACGCAGTATTTT; CDR3 protein: CATSPRDFSTDTQYF
J gene: TRBJ2-7; V gene: TRBV6-5; D gene: TRBD2; CDR3 DNA: TGTGCCAGCACCTCAGCGGGAGCTTGGGAGCAGTACTTC; CDR3 protein: CASTSAGAWEQYF
J gene: TRBJ2-1; V gene: TRBV7-2; D gene: TRBD1; CDR3 DNA: TGTGCCAGCAGCCGTAGTGTGACAGGGTACAATGAGCAGTTCTTC; CDR3 protein: CASSRSVTGYNEQFF
J gene: TRBJ2-1; V gene: TRBV1; D gene: .; CDR3 DNA: TGCACCAGCAGTCCGGAGACTAGCGGGAGTACCTCCTACAATGAGCAGTTCTTC; CDR3 protein: CTSSPETSGSTSYNEQFF
J gene: TRBJ2-1; V gene: TRBV7-9; D gene: TRBD2; CDR3 DNA: TGTGCCAGCTCTACCGGGGGGTCTTTTGAGAATGAGCAGTTCTTC; CDR3 protein: CASSTGGSFENEQFF
J gene: TRBJ2-5; V gene: TRBV27; D gene: .; CDR3 DNA: TGTGCCAGCAGGCACTCCGGGTTCCAAGAGACCCAGTACTTC; CDR3 protein: CASRHSGFQETQYF
J gene: TRBJ1-1; V gene: TRBV5-1; D gene: .; CDR3 DNA: TGCGCCAGCAGCTCACAGAGCAGGGGGAACACTGAAGCTTTCTTT; CDR3 protein: CASSSQSRGNTEAFF
J gene: TRBJ1-6; V gene: TRBV3-1/TRBV3-2; D gene: TRBD1; CDR3 DNA: TGTGCCAGCAGCACACCGGGACAGGGGAATTCACCCCTCCACTTT; CDR3 protein: CASSTPGQGNSPLHF
J gene: TRBJ1-4; V gene: TRBV18; D gene: TRBD1; CDR3 DNA: TGTGCCAGCTCACCGGGACAGGTTGCAACTAATGAAAAACTGTTTTTT; CDR3 protein: CASSPGQVATNEKLFF
J gene: TRBJ2-7; V gene: TRBV6-2/TRBV6-3; D gene: TRBD2; CDR3 DNA: TGTGCCAGCAGTTATCCGACTAGCGGGATCTCCGCCTACGAGCAGTACTTC; CDR3 protein: CASSYPTSGISAYEQYF
J gene: TRBJ2-1; V gene: TRBV18; D gene: TRBD2; CDR3 DNA: TGTGCCAGCTCACCTTTTGGGACTAGCGGGAGAAATGAGCAGTTCTTC; CDR3 protein: CASSPFGTSGRNEQFF